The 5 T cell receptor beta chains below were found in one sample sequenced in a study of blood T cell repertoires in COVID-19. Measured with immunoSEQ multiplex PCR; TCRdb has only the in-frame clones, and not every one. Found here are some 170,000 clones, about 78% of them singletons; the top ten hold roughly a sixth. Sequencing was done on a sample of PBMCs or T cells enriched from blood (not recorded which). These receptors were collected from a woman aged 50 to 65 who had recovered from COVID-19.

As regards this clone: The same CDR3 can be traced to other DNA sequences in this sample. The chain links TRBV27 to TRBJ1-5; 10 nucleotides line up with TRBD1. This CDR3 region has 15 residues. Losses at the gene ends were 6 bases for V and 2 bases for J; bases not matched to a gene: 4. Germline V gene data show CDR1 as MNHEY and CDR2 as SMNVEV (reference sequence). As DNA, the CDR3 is TGTGCCAGCAGCAGTGGGACAGGGGGCAATCAGCCCCAGCATTTT. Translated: CASSSGTGGNQPQHF.

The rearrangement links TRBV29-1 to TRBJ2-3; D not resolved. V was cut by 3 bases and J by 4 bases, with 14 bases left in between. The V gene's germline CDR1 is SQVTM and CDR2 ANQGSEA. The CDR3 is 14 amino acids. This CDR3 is CSVDLVVGPDTQYF. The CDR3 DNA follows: TGCAGCGTTGATTTGGTTGTTGGGCCAGATACGCAGTATTTT.

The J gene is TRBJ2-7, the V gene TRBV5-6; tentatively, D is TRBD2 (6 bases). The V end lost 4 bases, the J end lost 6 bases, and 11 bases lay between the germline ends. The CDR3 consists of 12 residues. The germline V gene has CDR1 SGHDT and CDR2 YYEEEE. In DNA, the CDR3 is TGTGCCAGCAGCCCCGGGACTGTCGAGCAGTACTTC. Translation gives CASSPGTVEQYF.

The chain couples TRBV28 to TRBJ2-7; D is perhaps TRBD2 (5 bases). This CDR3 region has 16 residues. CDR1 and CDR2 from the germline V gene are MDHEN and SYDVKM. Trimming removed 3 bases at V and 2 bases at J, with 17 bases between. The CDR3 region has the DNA TGTGCCAGCAGTTTGCGTGGCGGGCCTGGGCCCTACGAGCAGTACTTC. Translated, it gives CASSLRGGPGPYEQYF. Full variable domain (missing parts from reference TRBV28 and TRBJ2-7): DVKVTQSSRYLVKRTGEKVFLECVQDMDHENMFWYRQDPGLGLRLIYFSYDVKMKEKGDIPEGYSVSREKKERFSLILESASTNQTSMYLCASSLRGGPGPYEQYFGPGTRLTVT.

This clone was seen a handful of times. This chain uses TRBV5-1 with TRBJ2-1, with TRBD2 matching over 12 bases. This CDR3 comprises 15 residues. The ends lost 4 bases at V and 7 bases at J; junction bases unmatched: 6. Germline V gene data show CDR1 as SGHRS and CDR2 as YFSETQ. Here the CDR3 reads CASSPTSGSRNEQFF. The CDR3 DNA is TGCGCCAGCAGCCCGACTAGCGGGAGTAGAAATGAGCAGTTCTTC.